This T cell receptor beta chain was retrieved from a study of cytomegalovirus exposure and HLA in healthy donors. Whole-study context: Early on, a data release was issued that held roughly 86 million unique TCRs from HLA-typed donors. General observations from the study: Among immune exposure information, only CMV serostatus was available. A missense DCLRE1C variant was associated with V- and J-gene trimming of TCR beta chains in a later analysis, and an independent cohort replicated the association. About 87% or about 30% of the time was how often most TCR beta V segments were productive, according to an earlier analysis.

Remarks on this clone: As yet, its antigen is unknown.

This CDR3 spans 11 amino acids. CDR1 is MNHNS, CDR2 SASEGT, per germline. V was shortened by 6 bases and J by 3 bases, with 3 bases between the two germline ends. Primers for the PCR totalled 60 Vbeta and 13 Jbeta. TCRdb's table, derived via immunoSEQ multiplex PCR, lists solely in-frame clones and lacks some. The sample records 65,000 to 95,000 clones, roughly 73% being singletons. V and J are TRBV6-1 and TRBJ1-5; D not certain. The origin of this receptor is a male donor in good health and CMV-seropositive. Sequenced material: PBMCs. CDR3 DNA sequence: TGTGCCAGCAGCTACAATCAGCCCCAGCATTTT. Amino acids: CASSYNQPQHF.